The next 21 T cell receptor beta chains were all read from a single sample in a study of radiotherapy plus CTLA-4 blockade in lung cancer. The assay was immunoSEQ multiplex PCR, and TCRdb's table has in-frame clones only and misses some. The repertoire includes approximately 12,000 clones, around 84% of them detected once, and about 31% sits in the top ten. The sequencing used peripheral blood, collected from a patient treated with radiotherapy plus ipilimumab. These receptors originate from a human donor with non-small cell lung cancer that progressed on radiotherapy plus ipilimumab.

A few counts support this clone. This sequence joins TRBV2 and TRBJ2-5, with TRBD2 matching 11 bases. Germline V gene sequence: CDR1 SNHLY, CDR2 FYNNEI. The CDR3 is 15 residues long. J was trimmed by 5 bases and V by 6 bases; bases with no gene match: 8. CDR3 in amino acids: CASRVLAGGGETQYF. CDR3 DNA: TGTGCCAGCAGGGTCCTAGCGGGGGGAGGCGAGACCCAGTACTTC.

The count of this clone is one. CDR3 in DNA: TGTGCCAGCAGTTATGCGGTGACAGGAGCCTACGAGCAGTACTTC. Protein: CASSYAVTGAYEQYF. The chain combines TRBV6-5 with TRBJ2-7, with D maybe TRBD1 (6 bases). The V and J ends lost 3 bases and 2 bases respectively, with 14 bases between them. The CDR3 runs 15 residues. Germline values: CDR1 MNHEY, CDR2 SVGAGI.

The chain has TRBV19 and TRBJ2-7, with 9 bases aligning to TRBD1. Trimming removed 5 bases from V and 2 bases from J; junction bases left unmatched: 4. The CDR3 has 14 amino acids. Germline V CDR1 and CDR2: LNHDA, SQIVND (reference sequence). CDR3 amino acids: CASSSRDRAYEQYF. CDR3 DNA sequence: TGTGCCAGTAGTTCCCGGGACAGGGCCTACGAGCAGTACTTC.

This rearrangement joins TRBV5-4 to TRBJ2-5; D is unclear. The germline V gene has CDR1 SGHNT and CDR2 YYREEE (reference sequence). The CDR3 length is 13 residues. The germline V and J ends were trimmed by 5 bases and 5 bases, with 13 bases remaining between them. The CDR3 is CASSRTPGETQYF. The CDR3 region has the DNA TGTGCCAGCAGTCGGACCCCTGGCGAGACCCAGTACTTC.

V usage is TRBV25-1 and J usage is TRBJ1-1; D unclear. This CDR3 has 12 amino acids. Between the trimmed V and J ends, which lost 6 bases and 1 base, there was a span of 6 bases. Germline loops: CDR1 MGHDK, CDR2 SYGVNS. CDR3 amino acids: CASRYPNTEAFF. Written as DNA, the CDR3 is TGTGCCAGCAGGTACCCGAACACTGAAGCTTTCTTT. Variable domain in full (rest from reference TRBV25-1 and TRBJ1-1): EADIYQTPRYLVIGTGKKITLECSQTMGHDKMYWYQQDPGMELHLIHYSYGVNSTEKGDLSSESTVSRIRTEHFPLTLESARPSHTSQYLCASRYPNTEAFFGQGTRLTVV.

The sample holds one count of this clone. The chain is built from TRBV6-1 and TRBJ1-4; 8 bases line up with TRBD1. The junction had 8 bases not matched to a gene; V was cut back by 6 bases and J by 8 bases. CDR1 MNHNS and CDR2 SASEGT come from the germline V gene. The CDR3 covers 14 residues. The CDR3 DNA is TGTGCCAGCAGCTCGCCAGGGGGCGGCGAAAAACTGTTTTTT. Residues: CASSSPGGGEKLFF.

V is TRBV6-5 and J is TRBJ2-7; D gene unclear. The CDR3 has 16 residues. Per the germline V gene, CDR1 is MNHEY and CDR2 is SVGAGI. V lost 2 bases, J lost 6 bases, and 20 bases lay in between. The CDR3 region is CASSYLSGRTRGEQYF. CDR3 in DNA: TGTGCCAGCAGTTACCTTTCGGGCAGGACCCGTGGCGAGCAGTACTTC.

V usage is TRBV21-1 and J usage is TRBJ1-2. TRBV21-1 is recorded as a pseudogene. The CDR3 runs 15 residues. The CDR3 DNA reads TGTGCCAGCAGCAAAGGGGGGGGTTATTCCTATGGCTACACCTTC. It encodes CASSKGGGYSYGYTF.

The chain links TRBV4-1 to TRBJ1-1; D uncertain. The germline V and J ends were trimmed by 2 bases and 0 bases, with 16 bases remaining between them. The CDR3 has 17 amino acids. CDR1 and CDR2 from the germline V gene are MGHRA and YSYEKL. The CDR3 region is CASSQRTLSIMNTEAFF. The CDR3 DNA reads as TGCGCCAGCAGCCAACGCACACTTAGCATCATGAACACTGAAGCTTTCTTT.

The chain employs TRBV11-2 and TRBJ1-5, with 9 bases matching TRBD1. This CDR3 spans 14 amino acids. Germline V lookup: CDR1 SGHAT, CDR2 FQNNGV. V was clipped by 5 bases and J by 5 bases; unmatched bases: 4. CDR3 in DNA: TGTGCCAGCAGCGCAACAGGGGGCTATCAGCCCCAGCATTTT. Translation: CASSATGGYQPQHF.

The chain recombines TRBV4-2 with TRBJ2-1; D is unclear. Germline CDR1 reads LGHNA; CDR2 reads YNFKEQ. V lost 0 bases to trimming and J lost 8 bases, with 5 bases between them. The CDR3 sequence is 12 residues long. The CDR3 sequence: CASSQEAYEQFF. The DNA for the CDR3 is TGTGCCAGCAGCCAAGAAGCGTATGAGCAGTTCTTC.

This clone was recorded a few times. The gene calls are TRBV6-5 and TRBJ1-5; D uncertain. The CDR3 is made up of 13 amino acids. Germline V CDR1 and CDR2: MNHEY, SVGAGI. V was pared by 6 bases and J by 10 bases, with 16 bases between. DNA for the CDR3: TGTGCCAGCAGAACGGCCTCGACGGGCCCCCAGCATTTT. This encodes CASRTASTGPQHF.

DNA for the CDR3: TGTGCCAGCAGCTTAGGGCACCAGAACACTGAAGCTTTCTTT. Encoded protein: CASSLGHQNTEAFF. The rearrangement joins TRBV7-2 to TRBJ1-1; D call uncertain. CDR3 length equals 14 residues. Trimming pared 1 base from V and 1 base from J, leaving 7 bases between. Germline-derived CDR1 and CDR2 are SGHTA and FQGNSA.

The chain couples TRBV7-2 to TRBJ2-2; D uncertain. The CDR3 contains 15 residues. Trimming removed 1 base from V and 2 bases from J, with 8 bases in between. Germline CDR1 reads SGHTA; CDR2 reads FQGNSA. Here the CDR3 DNA reads TGTGCCAGCAGCTTAGGTGGGCTAAACACCGGGGAGCTGTTTTTT. Protein sequence: CASSLGGLNTGELFF. Full variable domain (missing parts from reference TRBV7-2 and TRBJ2-2): GAGVSQSPSNKVTEKGKDVELRCDPISGHTALYWYRQSLGQGLEFLIYFQGNSAPDKSGLPSDRFSAERTGGSVSTLTIQRTQQEDSAVYLCASSLGGLNTGELFFGEGSRLTVL.

This clone has only one observation. V is TRBV7-9 and J is TRBJ1-1, with unresolved D. The germline V gene has CDR1 SEHNR and CDR2 FQNEAQ (reference sequence). CDR3 length: 17 residues. Trimming removed 5 bases from V and 3 bases from J, with 22 bases in between. CDR3 region: CASSHTSGGQRDTEAFF. The CDR3 nucleotides are TGTGCCAGCAGCCACACCTCCGGCGGTCAAAGGGACACTGAAGCTTTCTTT.

The CDR3 spells CASSHQLAGGQETQYF. The CDR3 DNA is TGCGCCAGCAGCCACCAACTAGCGGGGGGGCAAGAGACCCAGTACTTC. The rearrangement uses TRBV4-1 and TRBJ2-5, with 13 bases aligning to TRBD2. V lost 3 bases to trimming and J lost 2 bases; unmatched junction nucleotides: 3. CDR3 length equals 16 residues. In germline, CDR1 is MGHRA, CDR2 YSYEKL.

The chain carries TRBV5-4 and TRBJ1-2; D is undetermined. V was cut by 0 bases and J by 4 bases, with 13 bases left in between. This CDR3 contains 15 residues. Per germline, CDR1 SGHNT and CDR2 YYREEE (reference sequence). For the CDR3, the DNA is TGTGCCAGCAGCTTGGTTGGGCCGGGGTTCTATGGCTACACCTTC. Translated, it gives CASSLVGPGFYGYTF.

Comment on this clone: Other DNA sequences in the sample encode the same CDR3. V usage is TRBV5-1 and J usage is TRBJ2-5; D might be TRBD1 (5 bases). Trimming took 1 base from V and 5 from J, leaving 15 bases between them. CDR3 length: 15 residues. CDR1 is SGHRS, CDR2 YFSETQ, per germline. The CDR3 DNA is TGCGCCAGCAGCTTGTCTGCAGGGCTCGGGGAGACCCAGTACTTC. Translated, it gives CASSLSAGLGETQYF. Looking up the rest from reference TRBV5-1 and TRBJ2-5 gives the full variable domain: KAGVTQTPRYLIKTRGQQVTLSCSPISGHRSVSWYQQTPGQGLQFLFEYFSETQRNKGNFPGRFSGRQFSNSRSEMNVSTLELGDSALYLCASSLSAGLGETQYFGPGTRLLVL.

There are a few counts of this clone. This chain uses TRBV15 with TRBJ2-7; 9 bases fit TRBD1. V trimming: 11 bases; J trimming: 5 bases; junction bases outside the gene matches: 19. This CDR3 is 16 amino acids long. Germline CDR1 LNHNV, CDR2 YYDKDF (reference sequence). CDR3 loop: CAAEGDRVLMGHEQYF. The CDR3 coding sequence is TGTGCCGCCGAGGGGGACAGGGTTCTTATGGGGCACGAGCAGTACTTC.

In this sample, this clone is medium-sized. V usage is TRBV6-1 and J usage is TRBJ2-7; 9 nucleotides match TRBD1. This CDR3 comprises 17 residues. V was pared by 1 base and J by 3 bases, with 10 bases of the junction left unmatched. The germline CDR1 and CDR2 sequences are MNHNS and SASEGT. CDR3 protein: CASSEEPTTGGNYEQYF. CDR3 DNA sequence: TGTGCCAGCAGTGAAGAGCCGACGACAGGGGGGAACTACGAGCAGTACTTC.

The chain links TRBV6-5 to TRBJ1-2; D call uncertain. CDR1 MNHEY and CDR2 SVGAGI come from the germline V gene. The CDR3 runs 12 residues. The V end was cut by 6 bases, the J end by 5 bases, with 10 bases between. The chain's CDR3 is CASSNTQYGYTF. In nucleotides, the CDR3 is TGTGCCAGCAGCAATACCCAGTATGGCTACACCTTC.